This is a list of T cell receptor beta chains from one sample in a study of human T cells and chemical hapten exposure. MiXCR was run by TCRdb on the RACE reads, yielding one entry per CDR3 protein. The sample consists of tens of thousands of distinct CDR3 sequences, more than 9% of them appearing once. The sequenced sample was whole blood, obtained in connection with sensitization to the hapten diphenylcyclopropenone (DPC). These receptor sequences come from a man in his fifties with alopecia areata. Some clones in this sample may be carry-over from other donors' samples. Each CDR3 is given with its conserved first and last residue. The D gene is left open where the match is weak. The listing skips clone size in some rows; elsewhere it reads once, few, many or a size class.

D gene	J gene	clone size	V gene	CDR3 protein	CDR3 DNA
TRBD1	TRBJ1-2	few	TRBV10-3	CAISDGDRGIYGYTF	TGTGCCATCAGTGACGGGGACAGGGGCATCTATGGCTACACCTTC
.	TRBJ2-3	many	TRBV29-1	CSSTRQATDTQYF	TGCAGCTCAACTCGACAGGCCACAGATACGCAGTATTTT
TRBD2	TRBJ2-2	few	TRBV5-1	CASSPGTSGSSGELFF	TGCGCCAGCAGCCCCGGGACTAGCGGGAGCTCGGGGGAGCTGTTTTTT
TRBD2	TRBJ2-1	many	TRBV7-2	CASSLRTSGYNEQFF	TGTGCCAGCAGCTTGCGGACTAGCGGCTACAATGAGCAGTTCTTC
.	TRBJ1-6	.	TRBV6-6	CASRRRDTAYNSPLHF	TGTGCCAGCAGACGCCGGGACACCGCTTATAATTCACCCCTCCACTTT
TRBD2	TRBJ2-2	many	TRBV19	CASSTRLAGVAGELFF	TGTGCCAGTAGTACGCGACTAGCGGGAGTTGCCGGGGAGCTGTTTTTT
TRBD1	TRBJ2-7	many	TRBV27	CASSLLGGTGGSYEQYF	TGTGCCAGCAGTTTATTGGGTGGGACAGGGGGATCCTACGAGCAGTACTTC
.	TRBJ2-1	few	TRBV6-2/TRBV6-3	CASSSGLPGFGYEQFF	TGTGCCAGCAGTTCCGGACTACCAGGCTTTGGTTATGAGCAGTTCTTC
.	TRBJ2-3	.	TRBV29-1	CSGGGGFTDTQYF	TGCAGCGGGGGAGGAGGGTTCACAGATACGCAGTATTTT
.	TRBJ1-4	many	TRBV7-9	CASSPPGGEKLFF	TGTGCCAGCAGCCCCCCCGGGGGTGAAAAACTGTTTTTT
TRBD1	TRBJ2-1	.	TRBV2	CATRDRVNRQFF	TGTGCCACCAGGGACAGGGTAAATCGGCAGTTCTTC
.	TRBJ2-5	few	TRBV16	CASSQFGGQETQYF	TGTGCCAGCAGCCAATTTGGCGGCCAAGAGACCCAGTACTTC
.	TRBJ1-1	few	TRBV12-3/TRBV12-4	CASSLAGRGSTEAFF	TGTGCCAGCAGTTTAGCGGGCAGGGGTAGCACTGAAGCTTTCTTT
TRBD1	TRBJ2-2	few	TRBV29-1	CSVGRTGVTTDTGELFF	TGCAGCGTTGGAAGGACAGGGGTAACGACTGACACCGGGGAGCTGTTTTTT
.	TRBJ1-2	.	TRBV29-1	CSATSGRYYGYTF	TGCAGCGCCACGTCAGGGAGGTACTATGGCTACACCTTC
.	TRBJ2-5	many	TRBV18	CASSRDGQETQYF	TGTGCCAGCTCACGGGACGGACAAGAGACCCAGTACTTC
TRBD1	TRBJ2-7	many	TRBV18	CASSPRDSYSSEQYF	TGTGCCAGCTCACCAAGGGACAGCTATTCCTCCGAGCAGTACTTC
.	TRBJ2-2	medium-sized	TRBV6-4	CASSEGNTGELFF	TGTGCCAGCAGTGAAGGGAACACCGGGGAGCTGTTTTTT
.	TRBJ2-7	many	TRBV10-3	CAISESEVEQYF	TGTGCCATCAGTGAGTCCGAGGTCGAGCAGTACTTC
.	TRBJ2-6	few	TRBV6-6	CASSKGVRSGANVLTF	TGTGCCAGCAGTAAGGGGGTCCGTTCTGGGGCCAACGTCCTGACTTTC
.	TRBJ1-2	many	TRBV12-3/TRBV12-4	CASSLSGVGYTF	TGTGCCAGCAGTTTATCCGGGGTCGGCTACACCTTC
.	TRBJ2-2	few	TRBV19	CASSIGYIRELFF	TGTGCCAGTAGTATCGGATATATCCGGGAGCTGTTTTTT
.	TRBJ2-1	medium-sized	TRBV10-3	CAIRAPQDGAVSDEQFF	TGTGCCATCAGGGCCCCTCAGGACGGGGCAGTGAGCGATGAGCAGTTCTTC
.	TRBJ2-7	.	TRBV11-2	CASSRTYEQYF	TGTGCCAGCAGCCGTACCTACGAGCAGTACTTC
.	TRBJ1-5	many	TRBV28	CASSLAGFRNQPQHF	TGTGCCAGCAGTTTAGCGGGATTTCGCAATCAGCCCCAGCATTTT
.	TRBJ1-5	many	TRBV7-2	CASSLSHGNQPQHF	TGTGCCAGCAGCTTAAGTCACGGGAATCAGCCCCAGCATTTT
.	TRBJ2-1	many	TRBV7-9	CASSLSTRDGRYNEQFF	TGTGCCAGCAGCTTATCAACTCGGGACGGACGCTACAATGAGCAGTTCTTC
.	TRBJ1-3	.	TRBV28	CASEQFSSGNTIYF	TGTGCCAGCGAACAGTTCAGCTCTGGAAACACCATATATTTT
TRBD1	TRBJ2-5	.	TRBV28	CASSLYGTGQQETQYF	TGTGCCAGCAGTTTATATGGGACAGGGCAACAAGAGACCCAGTACTTC
.	TRBJ2-5	many	TRBV7-2	CASSLDRWVETQYF	TGTGCCAGCAGCTTAGATCGGTGGGTGGAGACCCAGTACTTC
.	TRBJ2-2	many	TRBV29-1	CSVEKGSNTGELFF	TGCAGCGTTGAAAAGGGCTCGAACACCGGGGAGCTGTTTTTT
TRBD1	TRBJ1-1	.	TRBV12-3/TRBV12-4	CAIKGQGAKGNTEAFF	TGTGCCATCAAGGGACAGGGCGCAAAAGGTAACACTGAAGCTTTCTTT
.	TRBJ2-7	many	TRBV20-1	CSARDYGDPSYYEQYF	TGCAGTGCTAGAGATTACGGGGATCCCTCCTACTACGAGCAGTACTTC
.	TRBJ2-7	few	TRBV7-2	CASSPRGRGYEQYF	TGTGCCAGCAGCCCCAGGGGCAGGGGCTACGAGCAGTACTTC
.	TRBJ2-7	few	TRBV6-5	CASKAPSGYEQYF	TGTGCCAGCAAGGCCCCCTCTGGCTACGAGCAGTACTTC
TRBD1	TRBJ2-7	many	TRBV6-1	CASSPGTGSYEQYF	TGTGCCAGCAGTCCCGGGACAGGGTCCTACGAGCAGTACTTC
TRBD1	TRBJ1-2	many	TRBV11-2	CASSPRPGQGHGYTF	TGTGCCAGCAGCCCTCGACCGGGACAGGGCCATGGCTACACCTTC
.	TRBJ1-2	many	TRBV20-1	CSASTGGGVNYGYTF	TGCAGTGCTAGCACTGGAGGGGGTGTAAACTATGGCTACACCTTC
.	TRBJ1-1	few	TRBV29-1	CSALESTEAFF	TGCAGCGCCCTTGAGTCCACTGAAGCTTTCTTT
.	TRBJ2-7	many	TRBV7-8	CASTPRDLPGEQYF	TGTGCCAGCACTCCCCGCGACCTGCCCGGCGAGCAGTACTTC
.	TRBJ2-1	.	TRBV29-1	CSVGKGNEQFF	TGCAGCGTTGGAAAAGGGAATGAGCAGTTCTTC
TRBD2	TRBJ2-3	.	TRBV4-3	CASSQELAGGSFTDTQYF	TGCGCCAGCAGCCAGGAACTAGCGGGAGGATCCTTCACAGATACGCAGTATTTT
TRBD2	TRBJ2-1	many	TRBV3-1	CASSRAVSGRSNEQFF	TGTGCCAGCAGCCGAGCAGTTAGCGGGAGGTCCAATGAGCAGTTCTTC
TRBD1	TRBJ1-5	many	TRBV4-2	CASSQDHRGLQPQHF	TGTGCCAGCAGCCAAGATCACAGGGGGCTTCAGCCCCAGCATTTT
.	TRBJ2-1	many	TRBV6-2/TRBV6-3	CASSPRIEQFF	TGTGCCAGCAGTCCGAGGATCGAGCAGTTCTTC
.	TRBJ1-2	many	TRBV20-1	CSARDRQGYGYTF	TGCAGTGCTAGAGATCGGCAGGGGTATGGCTACACCTTC
.	TRBJ2-3	.	TRBV7-3	CASSLLASADTQYF	TGTGCCAGCAGCTTACTTGCGAGCGCAGATACGCAGTATTTT
TRBD2	TRBJ2-3	many	TRBV29-1	CSVKGLAGRTDTQYF	TGCAGCGTTAAAGGACTAGCGGGAAGGACAGATACGCAGTATTTT
TRBD2	TRBJ2-2	many	TRBV24-1	CATRLAENTGELFF	TGTGCCACCAGACTAGCGGAGAACACCGGGGAGCTGTTTTTT
TRBD1	TRBJ1-3	.	TRBV27	CASSLSWRRDRAFSGNTIYF	TGTGCCAGCAGTTTATCTTGGAGAAGAGACAGGGCTTTCTCTGGAAACACCATATATTTT
TRBD1	TRBJ2-7	many	TRBV18	CASSPRDSSYEQYF	TGTGCCAGCTCACCAAGGGACAGCTCCTACGAGCAGTACTTC
.	TRBJ2-5	few	TRBV20-1	CSATWDIETQYF	TGCAGTGCGACCTGGGACATCGAGACCCAGTACTTC
.	TRBJ1-3	many	TRBV27	CASSFLVGGTGNTIYF	TGTGCCAGCAGTTTCCTGGTTGGTGGAACTGGAAACACCATATATTTT
.	TRBJ1-5	many	TRBV7-2	CASSSQAVPNQPQHF	TGTGCCAGCAGCTCACAGGCTGTCCCTAATCAGCCCCAGCATTTT